This is a list of T cell receptor beta chains from one sample in a study of blood T cell repertoires in COVID-19. Assay: immunoSEQ multiplex PCR; the TCRdb copy retains only in-frame clones and omits some. Of around 200,000 clones listed, approximately 83% are singletons. Sample: peripheral blood. The origin of the receptors is a man aged 55-75 years with acute or convalescent COVID-19. CDR3s include the opening cysteine and the closing phenylalanine or tryptophan. The D gene is left open where the match is weak. Some rows mark clone size as missing; the rest say once, few, many or name a class of expanded clone.

clone_size	v_call	j_call	d_call	cdr3_nt	cdr3_aa
once	TRBV29-1	TRBJ2-3	-	TGCAGCGTTTCACCCCCGGGACACCGCACAGATACGCAGTATTTT	CSVSPPGHRTDTQYF
once	TRBV19	TRBJ2-4	TRBD1	TGTGCTAGTACTTCCCCGACAGGGGTAAAAAACATTCAGTACTTC	CASTSPTGVKNIQYF
once	TRBV28	TRBJ1-5	-	TGTGCCAGCAGTAAGGGGCCCCGGGGGTCCCAGCATTTT	CASSKGPRGSQHF
once	TRBV24-1	TRBJ2-1	TRBD1	TGTGCCACCAGTGATCCAGGGGGCGCGGGCAATGAGCAGTTCTTC	CATSDPGGAGNEQFF
-	TRBV19	TRBJ2-4	TRBD1	TGTGCCAGTAGCACAGAACCAGGGGGCTCATTCAAAAACATTCAGTACTTC	CASSTEPGGSFKNIQYF
-	TRBV6-5	TRBJ1-2	TRBD1	TGTGCCAGCAGTCTCCGACAGGGGTATGGCTACACCTTC	CASSLRQGYGYTF
-	TRBV19	TRBJ2-3	TRBD2	TGTGCCAGTAGTGTCCAGGGACTAGCGGCCGTCACAGATACGCAGTATTTT	CASSVQGLAAVTDTQYF
-	TRBV20-1	TRBJ2-2	TRBD2	TGCAGTGCTAGTGATGCGGGGAGGGGATTCGGCGGGGAGCTGTTTTTT	CSASDAGRGFGGELFF
-	TRBV19	TRBJ2-2	-	TGTGCCAGTACTCGTCCGAGGGCAAACACCGGGGAGCTGTTTTTT	CASTRPRANTGELFF
-	TRBV7-2	TRBJ2-3	TRBD2	TGTGCCAGCAGCCCCCCCGGACTAGATTTCACAGATACGCAGTATTTT	CASSPPGLDFTDTQYF
-	TRBV2	TRBJ1-5	TRBD1	TGTGCCAGCAGCAAGACAGGGGGCAACAGTCAGCCCCAGCATTTT	CASSKTGGNSQPQHF
-	TRBV6-5	TRBJ2-5	-	TGTGCCAGCAGAATACAGGTCTACGAGACCCAGTACTTC	CASRIQVYETQYF
-	TRBV7-2	TRBJ1-3	TRBD1	TGTGCCAGCAGCTTGGGACAGGGGACTGGAAACACCATATATTTT	CASSLGQGTGNTIYF
-	TRBV5-6	TRBJ2-5	-	TGTGCCAGCAGCTCTCGCCAAGGGGCCACCCCAGAGACCCAGTACTTC	CASSSRQGATPETQYF
-	TRBV27	TRBJ2-7	TRBD2	TGTGCCAGCAGCTCAGCGGGAAGTCCTTCGGGCGAGCAGTACTTC	CASSSAGSPSGEQYF
-	TRBV28	TRBJ2-1	-	TGTGCCAGCATCCCCTCCACCCAGTTCGACAATGAGCAGTTCTTC	CASIPSTQFDNEQFF
-	TRBV28	TRBJ2-1	TRBD2	TGTGCCAGCAGTCACGCCGGGACTAGCGGGAAACATGAGCAGTTCTTC	CASSHAGTSGKHEQFF
-	TRBV12-3/TRBV12-4	TRBJ2-1	-	TGTGCCAGCAGCCCCAGGGTAGGCAATGAGCAGTTCTTC	CASSPRVGNEQFF
few	TRBV10-3	TRBJ2-1	TRBD1	TGTGCCATCAGTGAGTCCGGGACAGGGGGAAACAATGAGCAGTTCTTC	CAISESGTGGNNEQFF
few	TRBV19	TRBJ1-5	-	TGTGCCAGTAGTATCTTAGCAGGGGATAGCAATCAGCCCCAGCATTTT	CASSILAGDSNQPQHF
-	TRBV7-2	TRBJ2-1	-	TGTGCCAGCAGATGGGTTCCAGGGGCAAGTGGGAATGAGCAGTTCTTC	CASRWVPGASGNEQFF
-	TRBV5-1	TRBJ2-7	TRBD1	TGCGCCAGCACCACTGACAGGGGGCATGGGGAGCAGTACTTC	CASTTDRGHGEQYF
-	TRBV10-3	TRBJ2-2	-	TGTGCCATCAGCCCGGTTAGCCCGAACACCGGGGAGCTGTTTTTT	CAISPVSPNTGELFF
-	TRBV7-2	TRBJ2-1	TRBD2	TGTGCCAGCAGCTATCCTAGCGGGAAGGGTATCAATGAGCAGTTCTTC	CASSYPSGKGINEQFF
-	TRBV18	TRBJ2-1	TRBD2	TGTGCCACCACTCCCGGCGGGAGGGCCAACAATGAGCAGTTCTTC	CATTPGGRANNEQFF
-	TRBV2	TRBJ1-1	-	TGTGCCAGCTCCCCGGAGCGGGAGAAAACTGAAGCTTTCTTT	CASSPEREKTEAFF
-	TRBV28	TRBJ2-5	TRBD1	TGTGCCTCTAAGGACAGGGGCCAAGAGACCCAGTACTTC	CASKDRGQETQYF
-	TRBV18	TRBJ2-7	TRBD2	TGTGCCAGCTCACCCGTAGCGGGAGCTACATCCTACGAGCAGTACTTC	CASSPVAGATSYEQYF
-	TRBV6-6	TRBJ1-2	TRBD1	TGTGCCAGCAGTTCTGCAGGACAGGGAGGTGGCTACACCTTC	CASSSAGQGGGYTF
-	TRBV6-5	TRBJ1-6	TRBD1	TGTGCCAGCAGTTACCGGACAGGAATTAATTCACCCCTCCACTTT	CASSYRTGINSPLHF
-	TRBV5-1	TRBJ2-7	TRBD2	TGCGCCAGCAGCTTGGTGGCGGGAGCTTGGTCCTACGAGCAGTACTTC	CASSLVAGAWSYEQYF
-	TRBV6-6	TRBJ1-5	-	TGTGCCAGCAGTTTAAACAATCAGCCCCAGCATTTT	CASSLNNQPQHF
-	TRBV27	TRBJ1-5	-	TGTGCCAGCAGTTTAATGGGTCCGGGAAATCAGCCCCAGCATTTT	CASSLMGPGNQPQHF
-	TRBV25-1	TRBJ1-2	TRBD1	TGTGCCAGCAGTGACCGACAGGGGAAGTTTAGCTATGGCTACACCTTC	CASSDRQGKFSYGYTF
-	TRBV9	TRBJ2-3	-	TGTGCCAGCAGCGCAAGGGCGAGCGGGAGCACAGATACGCAGTATTTT	CASSARASGSTDTQYF
-	TRBV28	TRBJ2-5	-	TGTGCCAGCAGTTCCTCCAGGGTCCCTACGGAGACCCAGTACTTC	CASSSSRVPTETQYF
-	TRBV4-2	TRBJ2-2	-	TGTGCCAGCAGCCTGCACCGGGACTTGTCCACCGGGGAGCTGTTTTTT	CASSLHRDLSTGELFF
-	TRBV27	TRBJ2-1	TRBD1	TGTGCCAGCAGTCAGGGACAGGGACCCTACAATGAGCAGTTCTTC	CASSQGQGPYNEQFF
-	TRBV7-3	TRBJ2-3	TRBD2	TGTGCCAGCAGCTCCCGACTAGCGGGAGGATCAGATACGCAGTATTTT	CASSSRLAGGSDTQYF
-	TRBV3-1/TRBV3-2	TRBJ2-7	-	TGTGCCAGCAGCCAAGATCGGGGGTACGAGCAGTACTTC	CASSQDRGYEQYF